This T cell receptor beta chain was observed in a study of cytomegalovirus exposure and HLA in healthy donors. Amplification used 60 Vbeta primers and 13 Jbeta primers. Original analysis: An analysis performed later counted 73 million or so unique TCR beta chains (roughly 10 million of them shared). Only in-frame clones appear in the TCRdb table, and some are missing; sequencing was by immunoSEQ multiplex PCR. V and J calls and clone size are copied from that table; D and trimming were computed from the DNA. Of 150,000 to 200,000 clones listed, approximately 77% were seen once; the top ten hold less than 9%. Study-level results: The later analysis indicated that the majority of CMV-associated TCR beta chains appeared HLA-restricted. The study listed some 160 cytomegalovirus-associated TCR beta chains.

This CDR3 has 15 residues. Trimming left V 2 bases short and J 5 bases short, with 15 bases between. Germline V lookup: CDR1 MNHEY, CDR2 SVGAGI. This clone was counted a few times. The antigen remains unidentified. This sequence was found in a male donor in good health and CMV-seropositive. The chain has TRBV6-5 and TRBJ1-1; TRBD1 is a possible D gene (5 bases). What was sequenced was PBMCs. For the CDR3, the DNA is TGTGCCAGCAGTTACGAAAGGACACCAAGGACTGAAGCTTTCTTT. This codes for CASSYERTPRTEAFF.